These 6 T cell receptor beta chains share one sample of origin, sequenced in a study of blood T cell repertoires in COVID-19. Using immunoSEQ multiplex PCR, the repertoire was profiled, and TCRdb retains in-frame clones only, with some absent. The repertoire holds 200,000 to 250,000 clones, with less than 85% as singletons. The sequenced sample was peripheral blood. These TCRs come from a woman of 80 years or more with COVID-19, enrolled during active disease.

The V gene is TRBV7-8, the J gene TRBJ1-1, with a tentative D call TRBD1 (6 bases). V was pared by 5 bases and J by 5 bases, with 18 bases between. Germline V gene lookup returns CDR1 SGHVS and CDR2 FQNEAQ. The CDR3 length is 15 residues. The CDR3 region is CASSPTRGEGTEAFF. The DNA of the CDR3 is TGTGCCAGCAGCCCAACCAGGGGAGAGGGGACTGAAGCTTTCTTT.

This chain uses TRBV9 with TRBJ1-1; D unresolved. Per germline, CDR1 SGDLS and CDR2 YYNGEE. Trimming pared 5 bases from V and 1 base from J, leaving 12 bases between. The CDR3 runs to 14 residues. In DNA, the CDR3 is TGTGCCAGCAGTCCCGTACGAGAGAACACTGAAGCTTTCTTT. This gives the protein CASSPVRENTEAFF. The entire variable domain, with the rest obtained from reference TRBV9 and TRBJ1-1, is as follows: DSGVTQTPKHLITATGQRVTLRCSPRSGDLSVYWYQQSLDQGLQFLIQYYNGEERAKGNILERFSAQQFPDLHSELNLSSLELGDSALYFCASSPVRENTEAFFGQGTRLTVV.

J is TRBJ2-3 and V is TRBV7-9; tentatively, D is TRBD2 (6 bases). Germline loops: CDR1 SEHNR, CDR2 FQNEAQ (reference sequence). This CDR3 comprises 15 residues. The V gene lost 5 bases and the J gene lost 0 bases, with 12 bases spanning the gap. The CDR3 loop is CASSPKAGSTDTQYF. CDR3 coding DNA: TGTGCCAGCAGCCCCAAGGCGGGAAGCACAGATACGCAGTATTTT.

The chain couples TRBV12-5 to TRBJ1-4, with 7 bases fitting TRBD1. The CDR3 is 17 amino acids. Germline CDR1 is LGHNT and CDR2 is FRNRAP. J was trimmed by 8 bases and V by 1 base; bases with no gene match: 13. The CDR3 protein is CASGLGQGRGSGEKLFF. CDR3 sequence (DNA): TGTGCTAGTGGTTTGGGACAGGGTAGGGGAAGTGGCGAAAAACTGTTTTTT.

The chain employs TRBV19 and TRBJ1-2; the match to TRBD1 covers 7 bases. J was trimmed by 2 bases and V by 4 bases; bases with no gene match: 7. CDR1 LNHDA and CDR2 SQIVND come from the germline V gene (reference sequence). This CDR3 is 15 amino acids long. This CDR3 reads CASSTKGAENYGYTF. The CDR3 DNA reads TGTGCCAGTAGTACAAAGGGGGCAGAGAACTATGGCTACACCTTC.

For this clone: Germline and junction disagree at one end, which may indicate a read error. The V gene is TRBV5-1, the J gene TRBJ2-5, with D unclear. The V gene's germline CDR1 is SGHRS and CDR2 YFSETQ. CDR3 length: 14 residues. CDR3 sequence reads: CASSPDKLQESQYF. Here the CDR3 DNA reads TGCGCCAGCAGCCCAGACAAGTTGCAAGAGAGCCAGTACTTC.